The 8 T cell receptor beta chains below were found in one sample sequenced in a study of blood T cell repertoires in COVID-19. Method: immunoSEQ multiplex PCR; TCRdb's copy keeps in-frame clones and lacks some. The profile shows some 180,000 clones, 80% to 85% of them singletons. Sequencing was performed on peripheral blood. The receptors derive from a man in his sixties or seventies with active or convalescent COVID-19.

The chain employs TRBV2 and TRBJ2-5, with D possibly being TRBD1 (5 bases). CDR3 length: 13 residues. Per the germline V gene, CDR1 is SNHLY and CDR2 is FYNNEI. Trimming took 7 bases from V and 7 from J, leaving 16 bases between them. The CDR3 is CASIGAPEGTQYF. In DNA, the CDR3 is TGTGCCAGCATAGGGGCCCCTGAAGGGACCCAGTACTTC.

CDR3 in DNA: TGTGCCAGCAGTTACCAGGGTTACGAGCAGTACTTC. This gives the protein CASSYQGYEQYF. This chain uses TRBV6-2 or TRBV6-3 with TRBJ2-7; maybe TRBD1 (5 bases). Germline lookup yields CDR1 MNHEY and CDR2 SVGEGT. V lost 2 bases to trimming and J lost 4 bases, with 6 bases between them. The CDR3 length is 12 residues.

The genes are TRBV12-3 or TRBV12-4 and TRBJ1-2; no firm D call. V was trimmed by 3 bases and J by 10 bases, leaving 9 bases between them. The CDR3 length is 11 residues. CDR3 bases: TGTGCCAGCAGTTTCGCCCCAGACTACACCTTC. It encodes CASSFAPDYTF.

Written as DNA, the CDR3 is TGTGCCAGCAGCTCCCAGGGGTTAGACACTGAAGCTTTCTTT. Encoded protein: CASSSQGLDTEAFF. The chain joins TRBV7-9 to TRBJ1-1; D possibly corresponds to TRBD1 (6 bases). The CDR3 extends over 14 amino acids. Germline CDR1 reads SEHNR; CDR2 reads FQNEAQ (reference sequence). Trimming stripped 4 bases from V and 3 bases from J, with 12 bases between. Supplemented by reference TRBV7-9 and TRBJ1-1, the full variable domain reads DTGVSQNPRHKITKRGQNVTFRCDPISEHNRLYWYRQTLGQGPEFLTYFQNEAQLEKSRLLSDRFSAERPKGSFSTLEIQRTEQGDSAMYLCASSSQGLDTEAFFGQGTRLTVV.

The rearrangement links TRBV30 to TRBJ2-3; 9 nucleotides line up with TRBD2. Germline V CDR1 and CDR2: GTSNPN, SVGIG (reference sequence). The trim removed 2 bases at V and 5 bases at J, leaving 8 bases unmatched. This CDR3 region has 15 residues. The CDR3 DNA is TGTGCCTGGAGTAAAGGGCGGGGGGGGGTAGATACGCAGTATTTT. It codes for CAWSKGRGGVDTQYF.

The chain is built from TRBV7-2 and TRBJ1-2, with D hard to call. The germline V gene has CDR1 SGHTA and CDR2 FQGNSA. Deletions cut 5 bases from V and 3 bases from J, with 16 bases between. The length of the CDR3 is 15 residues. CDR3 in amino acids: CASSHYRGEDYGYTF. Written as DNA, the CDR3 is TGTGCCAGCAGCCACTATCGGGGAGAAGACTATGGCTACACCTTC.

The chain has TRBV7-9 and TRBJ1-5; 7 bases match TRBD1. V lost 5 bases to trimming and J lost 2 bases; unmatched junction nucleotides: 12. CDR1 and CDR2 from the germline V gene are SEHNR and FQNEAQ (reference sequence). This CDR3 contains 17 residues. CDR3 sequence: CASSRGQIEYGNQPQHF. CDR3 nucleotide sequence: TGTGCCAGCAGCCGGGGACAGATTGAATATGGCAATCAGCCCCAGCATTTT.

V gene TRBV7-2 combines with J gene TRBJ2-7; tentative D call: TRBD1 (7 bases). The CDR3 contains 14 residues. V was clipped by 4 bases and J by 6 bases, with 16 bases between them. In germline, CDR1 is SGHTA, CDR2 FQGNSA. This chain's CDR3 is CASSSGGSRREQYF. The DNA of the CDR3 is TGTGCCAGCAGCTCAGGGGGGTCGAGACGCGAGCAGTACTTC.